Below, 23 T cell receptor beta chains from the same sample are listed, as sequenced in a study of control samples from healthy donors and cancer patients. Some clones are missing from TCRdb's copy, which holds only in-frame ones; the method was immunoSEQ multiplex PCR. Here the sample spans hundreds of thousands of clones, 75% to 95% being singletons. Sequencing input: PBMCs. Source of these receptors: a man aged 40-55 years with head and neck cancer.

V gene TRBV5-1 combines with J gene TRBJ2-2; TRBD2 matches at 7 bases. Germline loops: CDR1 SGHRS, CDR2 YFSETQ. The junction had 10 bases not matched to a gene; V was cut back by 3 bases and J by 5 bases. The length of the CDR3 is 16 residues. The CDR3 bases are TGCGCCAGCAGCTCTCAACCTAGCGGAGGGACCGGGGAGCTGTTTTTT. Its protein product is CASSSQPSGGTGELFF.

The rearrangement links TRBV5-1 to TRBJ2-3; maybe TRBD1 (5 bases). Germline CDR1 reads SGHRS; CDR2 reads YFSETQ. V was pared by 4 bases and J by 2 bases, with 11 bases between. The CDR3 has 14 amino acids. The DNA of the CDR3 is TGCGCCAGCAGCCGGCAGGGCTACACAGATACGCAGTATTTT. Protein sequence: CASSRQGYTDTQYF.

In regard to this clone: A junction end diverges from the germline sequence, so it may reflect a read error. This chain joins TRBV6-2 or TRBV6-3 and TRBJ1-5; no firm D call. The CDR3 contains 13 residues. Per germline, CDR1 MNHEY and CDR2 SVGEGT. CDR3 protein: CASSYSVNQPQHF. The CDR3, as DNA: TGTGCCAGCAGTTACAGTGTTAATCAACCCCAGCATTTT.

V gene TRBV5-1 combines with J gene TRBJ1-1; possibly TRBD1 for D (6 bases). CDR1 and CDR2 (germline): SGHRS, YFSETQ. The CDR3 has 19 residues. V was trimmed by 3 bases and J by 0 bases, leaving 24 bases between them. CDR3 in amino acids: CASSSALQGRGRMNTEAFF. The CDR3 coding sequence is TGCGCCAGCAGCTCCGCCCTCCAGGGTAGGGGGAGGATGAACACTGAAGCTTTCTTT.

The chain combines TRBV27 with TRBJ2-7, with TRBD2 matching 11 bases. Germline loops: CDR1 MNHEY, CDR2 SMNVEV (reference sequence). Germline trimming cut 3 bases from V and 1 base from J; bases unmatched to any gene: 5. The CDR3 runs to 16 residues. Written as DNA, the CDR3 is TGTGCCAGCAGTTTTTTAGCGGGAGGGCCTTCCTACGAGCAGTACTTC. Its translation: CASSFLAGGPSYEQYF.

The chain employs TRBV4-3 and TRBJ1-2; the D is unclear. The germline gives CDR1 LGHNA, CDR2 YSLEER. Trimming stripped 4 bases from V and 2 bases from J, with 11 bases between. This CDR3 has 14 residues. This chain's CDR3 is CASSPDTANYGYTF. The CDR3 nucleotides read TGCGCCAGCAGCCCCGACACGGCCAACTATGGCTACACCTTC.

The chain links TRBV28 to TRBJ1-4; a possible D gene is TRBD1 (5 bases). Per the germline V gene, CDR1 is MDHEN and CDR2 is SYDVKM. The ends were cut back, 4 bases at V and 1 base at J, with 7 bases in the middle. CDR3 length: 14 residues. CDR3 sequence reads: CASSYTGTNEKLFF. In DNA, the CDR3 is TGTGCCAGCAGTTACACAGGAACTAATGAAAAACTGTTTTTT.

This chain joins TRBV28 and TRBJ1-4; D may be TRBD1 (6 bases). The CDR3 loop spans 14 amino acids. Trimming removed 7 bases from V and 6 bases from J, with 15 bases in between. Per germline, CDR1 MDHEN and CDR2 SYDVKM. Written as DNA, the CDR3 is TGTGCCAGCACCAGACAGGCCCCCTATGAAAAACTGTTTTTT. Its protein product is CASTRQAPYEKLFF.

Of note for this clone: Other DNA sequences in this sample translate to the same CDR3. The V gene is TRBV2, the J gene TRBJ2-7; no reliable D call. The CDR3 contains 11 residues. V lost 7 bases, J lost 3 bases, and 7 bases lay in between. CDR1 SNHLY and CDR2 FYNNEI come from the germline V gene. The CDR3 sequence: CASTGDYEQYF. The CDR3 region has the DNA TGTGCCAGCACAGGAGACTACGAGCAGTACTTC.

V usage is TRBV24-1 and J usage is TRBJ2-2, with a possible D match to TRBD1 (6 bases). Looked up from germline, CDR1 is KGHDR and CDR2 is SFDVKD. CDR3 size: 15 residues. V shed 5 bases and J shed 5 bases, with 14 bases lying between them. CDR3 nucleotides: TGTGCCACCAGTGGAAGCAGGGGAAATACCGGGGAGCTGTTTTTT. The encoded protein is CATSGSRGNTGELFF.

In its sample, this clone was seen a few times. The rearrangement joins TRBV18 to TRBJ1-6; D remains unclear. This CDR3 has 17 residues. V lost 3 bases, J lost 5 bases, and 17 bases lay in between. Germline values: CDR1 KGHSH, CDR2 LQKENI. The chain's CDR3 is CASSPFSGPGNNSPLHF. The CDR3 DNA reads as TGTGCCAGCTCACCGTTTAGTGGCCCCGGCAATAATTCACCCCTCCACTTT.

The rearrangement joins TRBV4-2 to TRBJ1-5, with 8 positions matching TRBD1. Trimming removed 0 bases from V and 1 base from J; junction bases left unmatched: 8. Looked up from germline, CDR1 is LGHNA and CDR2 is YNFKEQ. The CDR3 loop spans 18 amino acids. This CDR3 reads CASSQDPGTGISNQPQHF. Here the CDR3 DNA reads TGTGCCAGCAGCCAAGACCCCGGGACAGGCATAAGCAATCAGCCCCAGCATTTT.

The chain joins TRBV5-5 to TRBJ1-2, with 7 bases identical to TRBD1. Germline CDR1 SGHKS, CDR2 YYEKEE (reference sequence). The trim removed 2 bases at V and 5 bases at J, leaving 9 bases unmatched. The CDR3 contains 15 residues. The CDR3 nucleotides read TGTGCCAGCAGCTTCACAACGGGACAGAGATATGGCTACACCTTC. Residues: CASSFTTGQRYGYTF.

This chain connects TRBV9 to TRBJ1-5; D is undetermined. The length of the CDR3 is 9 residues. Germline-derived CDR1 and CDR2 are SGDLS and YYNGEE. Trimming shortened V by 7 bases and J by 7 bases, and 3 bases separated the two germline ends. CDR3 DNA sequence: TGTGCCAGCGGCCAGCCCCAGCATTTT. It encodes CASGQPQHF.

V usage is TRBV6-2 or TRBV6-3 and J usage is TRBJ2-5; D might be TRBD2 (6 bases). The V gene lost 2 bases and the J gene lost 4 bases, with 17 bases spanning the gap. Germline V lookup: CDR1 MNHEY, CDR2 SVGEGT. The CDR3 sequence is 16 residues long. The chain's CDR3 is CASSYRGRHLLETQYF. CDR3 nucleotides: TGTGCCAGCAGTTACAGAGGGAGGCACTTATTAGAGACCCAGTACTTC.

The rearrangement uses TRBV30 and TRBJ1-5; TRBD1 is a possible D gene (6 bases). This CDR3 has 14 amino acids. The V and J ends lost 3 bases and 2 bases respectively, with 11 bases between them. The germline CDR1 and CDR2 sequences are GTSNPN and SVGIG (reference sequence). The CDR3 protein is CAWSAGAGNQPQHF. In nucleotides, the CDR3 is TGTGCCTGGAGCGCAGGGGCGGGCAATCAGCCCCAGCATTTT. Looking up the rest from reference TRBV30 and TRBJ1-5 gives the full variable domain: SQTIHQWPATLVQPVGSPLSLECTVEGTSNPNLYWYRQAAGRGLQLLFYSVGIGQISSEVPQNLSASRPQDRQFILSSKKLLLSDSGFYLCAWSAGAGNQPQHFGDGTRLSIL.

This clone came up a few times. The gene calls are TRBV9 and TRBJ1-1; D is ambiguous. Between the trimmed V and J ends, which lost 4 bases and 0 bases, there was a span of 4 bases. Per the germline V gene, CDR1 is SGDLS and CDR2 is YYNGEE. The CDR3 extends over 12 amino acids. The CDR3 DNA follows: TGTGCCAGCAGCCGAATGAACACTGAAGCTTTCTTT. Its translation is CASSRMNTEAFF.

The rearrangement uses TRBV5-4 and TRBJ1-2, with 9 bases identical to TRBD1. V trimming: 3 bases; J trimming: 4 bases; junction bases outside the gene matches: 7. Germline V lookup: CDR1 SGHNT, CDR2 YYREEE (reference sequence). The CDR3 has 15 residues. In DNA form, the CDR3 reads TGTGCCAGCAGCTCGCCCCGGGACAGGGCCTATGGCTACACCTTC. Amino acids: CASSSPRDRAYGYTF.

V and J are TRBV4-3 and TRBJ1-6; D ambiguous. Between the trimmed V and J ends, which lost 3 bases and 0 bases, there was a span of 12 bases. The CDR3 runs to 17 residues. From germline, CDR1 is LGHNA and CDR2 YSLEER. Here the CDR3 reads CASSQAQLSSYNSPLHF. CDR3 coding DNA: TGCGCCAGCAGCCAGGCCCAACTTAGCTCCTATAATTCACCCCTCCACTTT.

This sequence joins TRBV19 and TRBJ1-5; D possibly corresponds to TRBD1 (5 bases). The germline CDR1 and CDR2 sequences are LNHDA and SQIVND (reference sequence). V was trimmed by 4 bases and J by 3 bases, leaving 19 bases between them. This CDR3 region has 17 residues. The CDR3 region is CASSRDGGLGLNQPQHF. CDR3 nucleotides: TGTGCCAGTAGTAGGGACGGCGGCCTGGGCCTCAATCAGCCCCAGCATTTT.

The chain employs TRBV2 and TRBJ2-5, with a possible D match to TRBD1 (7 bases). CDR3 length: 14 amino acids. V shed 6 bases and J shed 1 base, with 12 bases lying between them. In germline, CDR1 is SNHLY, CDR2 FYNNEI. The CDR3 sequence is CASSGGQSQETQYF. For the CDR3, the DNA is TGTGCCAGCAGCGGGGGACAGTCCCAAGAGACCCAGTACTTC. The entire variable domain, with the rest obtained from reference TRBV2 and TRBJ2-5, is as follows: EPEVTQTPSHQVTQMGQEVILRCVPISNHLYFYWYRQILGQKVEFLVSFYNNEISEKSEIFDDQFSVERPDGSNFTLKIRSTKLEDSAMYFCASSGGQSQETQYFGPGTRLLVL.

The chain combines TRBV5-1 with TRBJ2-5, with a weak D call TRBD2 (6 bases). V was pared by 3 bases and J by 2 bases, with 14 bases between. The CDR3 length is 15 residues. The V gene's germline CDR1 is SGHRS and CDR2 YFSETQ. CDR3: CASSSGPGLQETQYF. For the CDR3, the DNA is TGCGCCAGCAGCTCCGGTCCGGGACTTCAAGAGACCCAGTACTTC.

V usage is TRBV18 and J usage is TRBJ2-7; D remains ambiguous. The CDR3 loop spans 13 amino acids. Germline V CDR1 and CDR2: KGHSH, LQKENI. V was shortened by 5 bases and J by 3 bases, with 11 bases between the two germline ends. CDR3 region: CASSTTQSYEQYF. The CDR3 DNA follows: TGTGCCAGCTCAACTACTCAGAGCTACGAGCAGTACTTC.